This T cell receptor (beta chain) derives from a study of low-dose radiotherapy and immunotherapy resistance in tumors. Across the study: Every 2 weeks, cohort 1 got 0.5 Gy, reaching 6.5 Gy to the planning target volume. Every two weeks patients got nivolumab 240 mg flat dose, plus ipilimumab 1 mg/kg every six weeks, intravenously. Intravenous cyclophosphamide 200 mg/m2 was given every two weeks, one day before radiation and immunotherapy.

The CDR3 contains 16 residues. The V gene's germline CDR1 is SGHTA and CDR2 FQGTGA. Germline trimming cut 2 bases from V and 2 bases from J; bases unmatched to any gene: 1. Time point meaning: before trial treatment. All eligible patients presented with advanced solid tumors that contained no tumor-infiltrating lymphocytes. This clonotype came up many times. TRAV- and TRBV-specific primers primed first-strand cDNA, covering alpha and beta chains. PCR amplification of the TCRs was performed with Phusion for 20 PCR cycles, and it relied on a constant-region primer together with a V-primer adapter. TCRdb called the reads again in MiXCR, with one record for every CDR3 protein. The sample has tens of thousands of distinct CDR3 sequences; over 15% are singletons.

This chain connects TRBV7-3 to TRBJ2-3; 13 bases fit TRBD2. The clonotype comes from a male donor with prostate cancer. This sample comprised PBMCs, obtained before treatment. The CDR3 region is CASSLGTSGITDTQYF. The CDR3 region has the DNA TGTGCCAGCAGCTTAGGGACTAGCGGGATCACAGATACGCAGTATTTT.